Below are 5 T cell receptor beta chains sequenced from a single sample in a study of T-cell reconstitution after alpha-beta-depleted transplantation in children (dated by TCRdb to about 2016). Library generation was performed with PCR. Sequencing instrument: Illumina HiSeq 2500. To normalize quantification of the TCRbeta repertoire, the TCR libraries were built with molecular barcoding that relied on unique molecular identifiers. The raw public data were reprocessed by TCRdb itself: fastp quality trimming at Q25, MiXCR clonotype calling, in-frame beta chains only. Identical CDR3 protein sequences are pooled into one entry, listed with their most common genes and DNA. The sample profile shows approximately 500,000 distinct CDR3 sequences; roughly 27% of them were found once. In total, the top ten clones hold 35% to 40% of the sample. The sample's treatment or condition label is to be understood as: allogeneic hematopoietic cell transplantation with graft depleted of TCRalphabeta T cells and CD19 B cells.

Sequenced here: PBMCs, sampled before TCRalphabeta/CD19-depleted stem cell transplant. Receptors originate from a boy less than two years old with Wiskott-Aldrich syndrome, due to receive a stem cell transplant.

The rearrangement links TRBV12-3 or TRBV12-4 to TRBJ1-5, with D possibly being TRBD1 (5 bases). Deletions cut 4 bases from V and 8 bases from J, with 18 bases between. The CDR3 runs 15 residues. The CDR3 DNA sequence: TGTGCCAGCAGTTCCGGGACGTCTTACATCAAGCCCCAGCATTTT. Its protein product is CASSSGTSYIKPQHF.

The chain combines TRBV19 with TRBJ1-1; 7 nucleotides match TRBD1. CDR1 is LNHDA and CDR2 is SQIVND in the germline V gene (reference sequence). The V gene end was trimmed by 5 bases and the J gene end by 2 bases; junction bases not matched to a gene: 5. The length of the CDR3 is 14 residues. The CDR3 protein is CASSPAGGNTEAFF. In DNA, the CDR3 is TGTGCCAGTAGTCCTGCAGGGGGAAACACTGAAGCTTTCTTT.

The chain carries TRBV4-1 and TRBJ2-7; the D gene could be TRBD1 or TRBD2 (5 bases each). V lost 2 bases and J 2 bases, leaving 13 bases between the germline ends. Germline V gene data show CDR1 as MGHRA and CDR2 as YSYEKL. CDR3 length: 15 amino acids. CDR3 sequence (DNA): TGCGCCAGCAGCCAACCGGGACGTAAGACCTACGAGCAGTACTTC. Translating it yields CASSQPGRKTYEQYF.

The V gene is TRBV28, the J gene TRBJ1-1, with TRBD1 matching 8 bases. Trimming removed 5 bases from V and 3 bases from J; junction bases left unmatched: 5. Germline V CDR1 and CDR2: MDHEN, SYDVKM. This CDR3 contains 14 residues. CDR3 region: CASSTRTGYTEAFF. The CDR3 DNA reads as TGTGCCAGCAGTACCAGGACAGGGTACACTGAAGCTTTCTTT.

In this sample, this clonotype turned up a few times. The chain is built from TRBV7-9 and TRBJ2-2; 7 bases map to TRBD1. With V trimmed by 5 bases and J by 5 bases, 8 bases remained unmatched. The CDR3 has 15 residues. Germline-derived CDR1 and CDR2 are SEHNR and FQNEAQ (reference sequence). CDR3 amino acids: CASSLQGKHTGELFF. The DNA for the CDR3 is TGTGCCAGCAGCCTACAGGGGAAGCATACCGGGGAGCTGTTTTTT.